A single sample gave rise to the 24 T cell receptor beta chains below, sequenced in a study of blood T cell repertoires in COVID-19. TCRdb's table, derived via immunoSEQ multiplex PCR, lists solely in-frame clones and lacks some. The table has around 230,000 clones, around 80% seen once; the top ten hold roughly 15%. Specimen: PBMCs or T cells enriched from blood (not recorded which). The source is a man aged 40-49 years who had recovered from COVID-19.

This clone was counted only a few times. The rearrangement links TRBV24-1 to TRBJ2-5, with a tentative D call TRBD1 (7 bases). V lost 3 bases to trimming and J lost 7 bases, with 17 bases between them. CDR3 length: 15 amino acids. Germline CDR1 is KGHDR and CDR2 is SFDVKD. CDR3 amino acids: CATSDPGTAGGTQYF. The CDR3 bases are TGTGCCACCAGTGATCCCGGGACAGCCGGGGGGACCCAGTACTTC.

The V call is TRBV5-1, the J call TRBJ1-4, with a tentative D call TRBD1 (5 bases). Germline V CDR1 and CDR2: SGHRS, YFSETQ. This CDR3 has 17 residues. Trimming took off 0 bases at V and 5 bases at J, with 17 bases between the two ends. The CDR3 protein is CASSLGSPQGENEKLFF. The CDR3 nucleotides are TGCGCCAGCAGCTTGGGTTCTCCGCAGGGCGAGAATGAAAAACTGTTTTTT.

This clone appeared many times. The chain has TRBV10-3 and TRBJ2-2; no clear D gene. V was shortened by 5 bases and J by 3 bases, with 10 bases between the two germline ends. The CDR3 runs to 14 residues. Germline V gives CDR1 ENHRY, CDR2 SYGVKD. The CDR3: CAISPGTDTGELFF. CDR3 bases: TGTGCCATCAGTCCTGGCACCGACACCGGGGAGCTGTTTTTT.

V gene TRBV28 combines with J gene TRBJ1-2; the D is unclear. The CDR3 spans 14 residues. CDR1 and CDR2 (germline): MDHEN, SYDVKM. Deletions cut 7 bases from V and 6 bases from J, with 18 bases between. The CDR3: CASTPPPGFDGYTF. The CDR3 DNA reads TGTGCCAGCACCCCTCCCCCGGGATTCGATGGCTACACCTTC.

Only one count was recorded for this clone. This rearrangement joins TRBV7-8 to TRBJ1-5; D possibly corresponds to TRBD1 (5 bases). The CDR3 has 12 amino acids. V was trimmed by 4 bases and J by 9 bases, leaving 10 bases between them. CDR1 is SGHVS and CDR2 is FQNEAQ in the germline V gene. The CDR3 bases are TGTGCCAGCAGCTGGGAGGGGAGGCCCCAGCATTTT. This codes for CASSWEGRPQHF.

The V gene is TRBV9, the J gene TRBJ2-1, with no clear D. The length of the CDR3 is 11 residues. CDR1 is SGDLS, CDR2 YYNGEE, per germline. V lost 0 bases and J lost 8, with 3 bases in between. In nucleotides, the CDR3 is TGTGCCAGCAGCGTAGCAGATGAGCAGTTCTTC. Amino acid sequence: CASSVADEQFF.

The rearrangement joins TRBV9 to TRBJ2-3, with D possibly being TRBD1 (5 bases). V dropped 0 bases and J dropped 2 bases, with 7 bases sitting between them. The germline CDR1 and CDR2 sequences are SGDLS and YYNGEE. This CDR3 has 14 residues. CDR3 protein: CASSVEGLTDTQYF. DNA of the CDR3: TGTGCCAGCAGCGTAGAGGGGCTCACAGATACGCAGTATTTT.

The chain combines TRBV4-1 with TRBJ2-4, with TRBD2 matching over 11 bases. V gave up 2 bases and J gave up 7 bases; unmatched junction bases: 1. CDR3 size: 14 residues. In germline, CDR1 is MGHRA, CDR2 YSYEKL. CDR3 bases: TGCGCCAGCAGCCAAAGGACTAGCGGGAACATTCAGTACTTC. Protein: CASSQRTSGNIQYF.

The chain recombines TRBV10-1 with TRBJ2-5, with TRBD1 as a possible D gene (7 bases). Trimming pared 0 bases from V and 3 bases from J, leaving 14 bases between. The CDR3 covers 16 residues. Germline V lookup: CDR1 WNHNN, CDR2 SYGVQD (reference sequence). The CDR3 DNA follows: TGCGCCAGCAGTGAGTCCCGCGGGACAGAAAAAGAGACCCAGTACTTC. It encodes CASSESRGTEKETQYF.

The chain recombines TRBV6-6 with TRBJ2-2; 7 positions match TRBD1. The CDR3 is 16 amino acids. Trimming cost V 0 bases and J 2 bases; bases outside gene matches: 3. Germline assignment: CDR1 MNHNY and CDR2 SVGAGI (reference sequence). CDR3 amino acids: CASSYSRGYNTGELFF. Written as DNA, the CDR3 is TGTGCCAGCAGTTACTCCAGGGGGTATAACACCGGGGAGCTGTTTTTT.

This clone was recorded only once. The chain has TRBV7-8 and TRBJ2-2; D call uncertain. The V end lost 5 bases, the J end lost 7 bases, and 8 bases lay between the germline ends. CDR1 SGHVS and CDR2 FQNEAQ come from the germline V gene. This CDR3 has 12 amino acids. Written as DNA, the CDR3 is TGTGCCAGCAGCCCCCCGTTCGGGGAGCTGTTTTTT. Protein: CASSPPFGELFF.

This clone was counted only a few times. The chain is built from TRBV5-4 and TRBJ2-3, with a weak D call TRBD2 (5 bases). Germline values: CDR1 SGHNT, CDR2 YYREEE (reference sequence). The CDR3 totals 14 residues. The V and J ends lost 0 bases and 5 bases respectively, with 10 bases between them. CDR3 nucleotide sequence: TGTGCCAGCAGCTTGGGACTACGGCAAGATACGCAGTATTTT. Residues: CASSLGLRQDTQYF.

The chain carries TRBV28 and TRBJ1-6; 7 bases are a match to TRBD1. After removal of 7 bases from V and 4 bases from J, the junction contained 4 bases not matched to a gene. CDR1 and CDR2 (germline): MDHEN, SYDVKM. The CDR3 loop spans 14 amino acids. Written as DNA, the CDR3 is TGTGCCAGCATAGCGACAGGGTATAATTCACCCCTCCACTTT. As protein: CASIATGYNSPLHF.

The J gene is TRBJ2-5, the V gene TRBV7-7; D is perhaps TRBD2 (6 bases). CDR3 length equals 13 residues. The ends were cut back, 5 bases at V and 2 bases at J, with 9 bases in the middle. Germline V gives CDR1 SSHAT, CDR2 FNYEAQ (reference sequence). CDR3 nucleotides: TGTGCCAGCAGCCCGGGACTGCAAGAGACCCAGTACTTC. It specifies CASSPGLQETQYF.

This clone turned up a few times. This chain connects TRBV5-6 to TRBJ1-6; D gene ambiguous. The CDR3 consists of 14 residues. The V end lost 1 base, the J end lost 10 bases, and 12 bases lay between the germline ends. Looked up from germline, CDR1 is SGHDT and CDR2 is YYEEEE. CDR3 in DNA: TGTGCCAGCAGCTTGAGGGAGGGTAGGTCACCCCTCCACTTT. It specifies CASSLREGRSPLHF. The whole variable domain, filled in from reference TRBV5-6 and TRBJ1-6, reads DAGVTQSPTHLIKTRGQQVTLRCSPKSGHDTVSWYQQALGQGPQFIFQYYEEEERQRGNFPDRFSGHQFPNYSSELNVNALLLGDSALYLCASSLREGRSPLHFGNGTRLTVT.

The V and J genes are TRBV11-2 and TRBJ2-3, with TRBD2 matching over 7 bases. V lost 5 bases and J lost 8; bases outside the gene matches: 10. The CDR3 extends over 14 amino acids. CDR1 and CDR2 from the germline V gene are SGHAT and FQNNGV. For the CDR3, the DNA is TGTGCCAGCAGCCCAGGACTAGTCTGGGCTACGCAGTATTTT. Translating it yields CASSPGLVWATQYF.

The chain links TRBV19 to TRBJ2-7; tentatively, D is TRBD1 (5 bases). The CDR3 is 13 amino acids. The ends were cut back, 10 bases at V and 2 bases at J, with 15 bases in the middle. The V gene's germline CDR1 is LNHDA and CDR2 SQIVND (reference sequence). The CDR3 sequence: CATRPTGTYEQYF. DNA of the CDR3: TGTGCCACCCGCCCCACAGGCACCTACGAGCAGTACTTC.

The chain carries TRBV30 and TRBJ1-5; the D gene is possibly TRBD1 (5 bases). The CDR3 extends over 13 amino acids. Trimming removed 2 bases from V and 5 bases from J, with 10 bases in between. Germline CDR1 is GTSNPN and CDR2 is SVGIG (reference sequence). Here the CDR3 reads CAWSLGADQPQHF. CDR3 nucleotide sequence: TGTGCCTGGAGTTTAGGGGCAGATCAGCCCCAGCATTTT.

This clone showed up just a few times. The chain combines TRBV18 with TRBJ2-5, with 7 nucleotides matching TRBD2. CDR1 is KGHSH and CDR2 is LQKENI in the germline V gene. There are 15 residues in the CDR3. With V trimmed by 6 bases and J by 1 base, 8 bases remained unmatched. CDR3 region: CASSPNGLGQETQYF. In nucleotides, the CDR3 is TGTGCCAGCTCTCCGAACGGACTAGGCCAAGAGACCCAGTACTTC. The whole variable domain, remainder taken from reference TRBV18 and TRBJ2-5, is NAGVMQNPRHLVRRRGQEARLRCSPMKGHSHVYWYRQLPEEGLKFMVYLQKENIIDESGMPKERFSAEFPKEGPSILRIQQVVRGDSAAYFCASSPNGLGQETQYFGPGTRLLVL.

The chain employs TRBV5-6 and TRBJ1-6; 7 bases map to TRBD1. Unmatched junction bases numbered 8, after V lost 3 bases and J lost 8 bases. Germline CDR1 and CDR2: SGHDT and YYEEEE. The CDR3 spans 15 residues. CDR3 DNA: TGTGCCAGCAGCTCCAACGGTGGGACAGATTCACCCCTCCACTTT. Encoded protein: CASSSNGGTDSPLHF.

V and J are TRBV5-1 and TRBJ1-1; D remains unclear. V was pared by 4 bases and J by 0 bases, with 13 bases between. Germline V lookup: CDR1 SGHRS, CDR2 YFSETQ. This CDR3 spans 15 amino acids. Here the CDR3 reads CASSPGVTVNTEAFF. DNA of the CDR3: TGCGCCAGCAGCCCGGGAGTAACAGTGAACACTGAAGCTTTCTTT.

The chain carries TRBV24-1 and TRBJ1-4, with D possibly TRBD1 on 6 matching bases. The germline V gene has CDR1 KGHDR and CDR2 SFDVKD. V shed 10 bases and J shed 8 bases, with 19 bases lying between them. The CDR3 has 14 amino acids. The CDR3: CATSAGATAEKLFF. DNA for the CDR3: TGTGCCACTAGCGCAGGGGCCACCGCGGAAAAACTGTTTTTT.

This sequence joins TRBV28 and TRBJ2-5; 8 nucleotides agree with TRBD1. CDR3 size: 13 residues. The ends lost 4 bases at V and 5 bases at J; junction bases unmatched: 3. Per the germline V gene, CDR1 is MDHEN and CDR2 is SYDVKM. This CDR3 is CASSSRTGETQYF. The CDR3 coding sequence is TGTGCCAGCAGTTCCCGGACAGGGGAGACCCAGTACTTC.

The chain joins TRBV6-4 to TRBJ1-1, with D perhaps matching TRBD1 (6 bases). V lost 6 bases and J 1 base, leaving 15 bases between the germline ends. CDR3 length equals 15 residues. The V gene's germline CDR1 is MRHNA and CDR2 SNTAGT. The CDR3 nucleotides read TGTGCCAGCAGCCCCGCGGGGGGGCAGAACACTGAAGCTTTCTTT. It yields the protein CASSPAGGQNTEAFF.